This T cell receptor beta chain was found in a study of beta chain features in type 1 diabetes. V lost 6 bases to trimming and J lost 2 bases, with 11 bases between them. The CDR3 consists of 14 residues. Germline CDR1 reads LGHNA; CDR2 reads YNFKEQ. On average, the one heparinised blood draw given by each donor was approximately 120 mL. Staining for CD45RO/CCR7/CD25/CD127/CD95/CD27 allowed sorting of CD4+ naive, central memory, regulatory and stem cell-like memory cells. The table lists this clone with a few counts. The target antigen is unknown. Whole-study findings and limits: Insertion counts at VDJ junctions were lower in type 1 diabetes patients, who also showed more deletions there.

All of the isolated RNA was reverse transcribed, so expressed TCRB transcripts were sequenced. Data came from immunoSEQ multiplex PCR; TCRdb stores just in-frame clones and leaves some out. The table records hundreds of thousands of clones, 11% of them present only once. Sequenced sample: naive CD4+ T cells from blood. The chain has TRBV4-2 and TRBJ1-3, with TRBD1 as a possible D gene (6 bases). This TCR was recovered from a woman under 30 in good health. This CDR3 is CASSLQGTGNTIYF. The CDR3 region has the DNA TGTGCCAGCAGTCTACAGGGAACTGGAAACACCATATATTTT.